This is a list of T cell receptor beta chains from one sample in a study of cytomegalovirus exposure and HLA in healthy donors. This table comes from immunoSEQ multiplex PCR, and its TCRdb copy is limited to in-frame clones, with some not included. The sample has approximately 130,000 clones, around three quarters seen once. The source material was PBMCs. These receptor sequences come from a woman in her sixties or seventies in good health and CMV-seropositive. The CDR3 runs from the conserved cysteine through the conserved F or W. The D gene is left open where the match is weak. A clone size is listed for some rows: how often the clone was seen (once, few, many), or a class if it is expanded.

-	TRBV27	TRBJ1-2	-	TGTGCCAGCAGTGCAGGGTATGGCTACACCTTC	CASSAGYGYTF
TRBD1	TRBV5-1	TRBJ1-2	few	TGCGCCAGCAGCTTGGACAGGGGGGACTATGGCTACACCTTC	CASSLDRGDYGYTF
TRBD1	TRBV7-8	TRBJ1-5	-	TGTGCCAGCAGCTCCGACAGGGGGCTGCAGCCCCAGCATTTT	CASSSDRGLQPQHF
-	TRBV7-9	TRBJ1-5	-	TGTGCCAGCAGCTCCGAGTTTTATAGCAATCAGCCCCAGCATTTT	CASSSEFYSNQPQHF
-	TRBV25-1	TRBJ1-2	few	TGTGCCAGCAGTGAAACGGGAGGGGAGGCCTATGGCTACACCTTC	CASSETGGEAYGYTF
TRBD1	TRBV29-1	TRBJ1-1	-	TGCAGCGCCGACCTTGGGACAGTCAACACTGAAGCTTTCTTT	CSADLGTVNTEAFF
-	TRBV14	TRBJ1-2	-	TGTGCCAGCAGCCAGATGGAGAACTATGGCTACACCTTC	CASSQMENYGYTF
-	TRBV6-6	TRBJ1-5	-	TGTGCCAGCAGTTATCCGACAGGAAATAGCAATCAGCCCCAGCATTTT	CASSYPTGNSNQPQHF
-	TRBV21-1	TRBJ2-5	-	TGTGCCAGCAGGGACAGGGGGCGGGTTCTGGAGACCCAGTACTTC	CASRDRGRVLETQYF
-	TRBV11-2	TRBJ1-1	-	TGTGCCAGCAGCTGGACTGCACAGAGGGTCACTGAAGCTTTCTTT	CASSWTAQRVTEAFF